The 18 T cell receptor beta chains given below trace back to one sample, sequenced in a study of graft-versus-host responses after intestinal transplantation. Assay used: immunoSEQ multiplex PCR; TCRdb lists only in-frame clones, some missing. Among tens of thousands of clones listed, roughly four fifths were seen once. Sequencing used PBMCs, obtained less than 1,400 days after transplant. Every receptor here comes from a human patient who received an intestinal transplant, so some T cells may come from the graft donor.

The rearrangement joins TRBV6-1 to TRBJ1-1, with unresolved D. V lost 4 bases and J 4 bases, leaving 13 bases between the germline ends. This CDR3 region has 14 residues. Germline V gene sequence: CDR1 MNHNS, CDR2 SASEGT. The CDR3 DNA reads as TGTGCCAGCAGTGGGTACAGCCCGGGCACTGAAGCTTTCTTT. Translated: CASSGYSPGTEAFF.

This clone appeared a single time. CDR3 amino acids: CASTSGLGNTGELFF. CDR3 nucleotide sequence: TGCGCCAGCACCTCGGGACTAGGGAACACCGGGGAGCTGTTTTTT. This chain joins TRBV5-1 and TRBJ2-2; TRBD2 matches 8 bases. Germline V gene data show CDR1 as SGHRS and CDR2 as YFSETQ. Trimming cost V 6 bases and J 1 base; bases outside gene matches: 5. The CDR3 length is 15 residues.

The chain couples TRBV2 to TRBJ2-4, with a possible D match to TRBD2 (5 bases). V was pared by 7 bases and J by 0 bases, with 10 bases between. Germline CDR1 SNHLY, CDR2 FYNNEI. The CDR3 sequence is 14 residues long. The CDR3 region is CASMIGLAKNIQYF. The CDR3 nucleotides are TGTGCCAGCATGATTGGACTAGCCAAAAACATTCAGTACTTC.

V is TRBV23-1 and J is TRBJ1-2, with 7 bases lining up with TRBD1. TRBV23-1 is an open reading frame, and its role is uncertain. The CDR3 consists of 17 residues. V was clipped by 2 bases and J by 0 bases; unmatched bases: 9. The CDR3 loop reads CASSQVKDRPTNYGYTF. CDR3 nucleotides: TGCGCCAGCAGTCAAGTTAAGGACAGGCCGACTAACTATGGCTACACCTTC.

The J gene is TRBJ2-1, the V gene TRBV21-1; the listed D gene, TRBD2, was not tested against the DNA. TRBV21-1 is a pseudogene. CDR3 length: 16 residues. The CDR3 coding sequence is TGTGCCAGCAGCAAAGAGAGGGTCGTTGGCAGCAATGAGCAGTTCTTC. It encodes CASSKERVVGSNEQFF.

The V gene is TRBV5-4, the J gene TRBJ1-1; possibly TRBD1 for D (6 bases). V lost 1 base and J lost 1, with 14 bases in between. Germline CDR1 SGHNT, CDR2 YYREEE (reference sequence). The CDR3 spans 16 residues. The CDR3 is CASSLMGGARNTEAFF. DNA for the CDR3: TGTGCCAGCAGCTTGATGGGGGGCGCGAGGAACACTGAAGCTTTCTTT.

V usage is TRBV18 and J usage is TRBJ2-5; maybe TRBD1 (5 bases). CDR3 length: 13 amino acids. Germline CDR1 and CDR2: KGHSH and LQKENI. The ends were cut back, 2 bases at V and 3 bases at J, with 7 bases in the middle. CDR3 DNA sequence: TGTGCCAGCTCACCAGTCAGGGAAGAGACCCAGTACTTC. This codes for CASSPVREETQYF. The variable domain in full, with the rest retrieved from reference TRBV18 and TRBJ2-5, is NAGVMQNPRHLVRRRGQEARLRCSPMKGHSHVYWYRQLPEEGLKFMVYLQKENIIDESGMPKERFSAEFPKEGPSILRIQQVVRGDSAAYFCASSPVREETQYFGPGTRLLVL.

The chain employs TRBV5-5 and TRBJ1-2, with D possibly TRBD1 on 5 matching bases. V was trimmed by 1 base and J by 4 bases, leaving 11 bases between them. The CDR3 contains 14 residues. CDR1 SGHKS and CDR2 YYEKEE come from the germline V gene (reference sequence). The CDR3 spells CASSLFEGSYGYTF. CDR3 bases: TGTGCCAGCAGCTTGTTCGAGGGGTCCTATGGCTACACCTTC.

This chain uses TRBV5-4 with TRBJ1-3, with 9 bases identical to TRBD1. V trimming: 4 bases; J trimming: 4 bases; junction bases outside the gene matches: 9. The CDR3 has 16 residues. The germline V gene encodes CDR1 SGHNT and CDR2 YYREEE (reference sequence). As DNA, the CDR3 is TGTGCCAGCAGCAAACAAGGGGACAGGGCCGGAAACACCATATATTTT. It encodes CASSKQGDRAGNTIYF. Based on the CDR3 plus reference TRBV5-4 and TRBJ1-3, the full variable domain is ETGVTQSPTHLIKTRGQQVTLRCSSQSGHNTVSWYQQALGQGPQFIFQYYREEENGRGNFPPRFSGLQFPNYSSELNVNALELDDSALYLCASSKQGDRAGNTIYFGEGSWLTVV.

This clone was observed a few times. The V gene is TRBV5-6, the J gene TRBJ2-2; no definite D call. Trimming removed 3 bases at V and 1 base at J, with 1 base between. Germline CDR1 reads SGHDT; CDR2 reads YYEEEE. This CDR3 has 12 amino acids. Written as DNA, the CDR3 is TGTGCCAGCAGCTGGAACACCGGGGAGCTGTTTTTT. It codes for CASSWNTGELFF.

The chain recombines TRBV28 with TRBJ2-1; TRBD2 matches 10 bases. V shed 6 bases, J shed 8 bases, and the junction held 4 bases outside the gene matches. There are 13 residues in the CDR3. The V gene's germline CDR1 is MDHEN and CDR2 SYDVKM. The CDR3 nucleotides are TGTGCCAGCAGAGCGGGAGGGGCCGATGAGCAGTTCTTC. Translating it yields CASRAGGADEQFF.

The rearrangement joins TRBV27 to TRBJ2-7; maybe TRBD2 (5 bases). V was cut by 6 bases and J by 3 bases, with 21 bases left in between. This CDR3 has 16 residues. From germline, CDR1 is MNHEY and CDR2 SMNVEV (reference sequence). The CDR3 here is CASSSKRFGGIYEQYF. CDR3 in DNA: TGTGCCAGCAGCTCCAAGCGTTTCGGAGGAATCTACGAGCAGTACTTC.

The chain uses TRBV6-5 and TRBJ1-1, with D unresolved. The CDR3 extends over 14 amino acids. V was shortened by 3 bases and J by 1 base, with 9 bases between the two germline ends. In germline, CDR1 is MNHEY, CDR2 SVGAGI. CDR3 DNA: TGTGCCAGCAGTTATTCTGCAGAGAACACTGAAGCTTTCTTT. It codes for CASSYSAENTEAFF.

J is TRBJ2-7 and V is TRBV4-1; D gene unclear. With 1 base removed from V and 2 bases from J, the gap between germline ends came to 12 bases. The CDR3 is made up of 15 amino acids. Looked up from germline, CDR1 is MGHRA and CDR2 is YSYEKL. The CDR3 nucleotides read TGCGCCAGCAGCCAAGCTCCCGGGCCGGCCTACGAGCAGTACTTC. It codes for CASSQAPGPAYEQYF.

The chain employs TRBV5-5 and TRBJ2-6; 7 positions agree with TRBD2. Losses at the gene ends were 2 bases for V and 2 bases for J; bases not matched to a gene: 7. Germline CDR1 is SGHKS and CDR2 is YYEKEE (reference sequence). The CDR3 runs 17 residues. CDR3 loop: CASSFLSGVAGANVLTF. CDR3 nucleotide sequence: TGTGCCAGCAGCTTCCTAAGCGGGGTGGCTGGGGCCAACGTCCTGACTTTC.

This clone has more than one count but fewer than ten. The rearrangement uses TRBV6-1 and TRBJ1-4, with 9 positions matching TRBD1. CDR3 length equals 14 residues. V dropped 1 base and J dropped 13; count of bases not matched to a gene: 7. Germline assignment: CDR1 MNHNS and CDR2 SASEGT. The CDR3 bases are TGTGCCAGCAGTGAAGGGGACAGGGACCTAAGACTGTTTTTT. Amino acids: CASSEGDRDLRLFF.

The CDR3: CASSPAIGGGNTEAFF. CDR3 nucleotides: TGTGCCAGCTCACCGGCTATAGGGGGAGGGAACACTGAAGCTTTCTTT. V is TRBV18 and J is TRBJ1-1; possibly TRBD1 for D (6 bases). The V gene lost 3 bases and the J gene lost 1 base, with 15 bases spanning the gap. CDR3 length: 16 residues. Germline lookup yields CDR1 KGHSH and CDR2 LQKENI.

The chain couples TRBV5-4 to TRBJ1-1; D not certain. Per germline, CDR1 SGHNT and CDR2 YYREEE (reference sequence). Trimming left V 0 bases short and J 1 base short, with 4 bases between. The CDR3 is 13 amino acids. The CDR3 sequence is CASSLEGNTEAFF. The CDR3 DNA reads TGTGCCAGCAGCTTGGAAGGGAACACTGAAGCTTTCTTT.